This T cell receptor (beta chain) was sequenced for a study of blood T cell repertoires in COVID-19. About the study: Material from acute and convalescent COVID-19 was sourced from the United States, Italy and Spain. T cells, B-cell-depleted T cells, or PBMCs supplied cDNA or gDNA.

In the authors' workflow: Quantification of nucleated cells was approximated via reference gene primer amplification. Sequencing used immunoSEQ multiplex PCR; TCRdb keeps in-frame clones, though not all of them. That table furnishes V, J and clone size, whereas the DNA furnished D and trimming. The table includes 140,000 to 150,000 clones, around 90% detected once. V was cut by 4 bases and J by 2 bases, with 11 bases left in between. CDR1 is LGHDT and CDR2 is YNNKEL in the germline V gene (reference sequence). There are 14 residues in the CDR3. This clone was found once. The chain employs TRBV3-1 (or the pseudogene TRBV3-2) and TRBJ2-5; D may be TRBD2 (6 bases). This TCR was sampled from a man between 65 and 85 years old with acute or convalescent COVID-19. The sample was peripheral blood. The CDR3 region has the DNA TGTGCCAGCAGCCCCCTGGGAGGACAAGAGACCCAGTACTTC. Translating it yields CASSPLGGQETQYF.